These T cell receptor beta chains were read from a single sample in a study of breast tumors, draining lymph nodes, adjacent tissues. TCRdb re-called the multiplex PCR reads through MiXCR, storing one row per CDR3 protein. The sample holds about 300,000 distinct CDR3 sequences, over 30% seen once. What was sequenced was axillary lymph node tissue. These receptors all stem from a female donor with breast cancer. Some clones in this sample may be carry-over from other donors' samples. Each CDR3 is given with its conserved first and last residue. The order of the fields is V gene, D gene, clone size, J gene, CDR3 DNA, CDR3 protein. A D gene is named only where the DNA matches it firmly. Some rows have no size entry. The others give once, few or many, or a class for an expanded clone.

v_call: TRBV12-3/TRBV12-4; d_call: TRBD1; clone_size: .; j_call: TRBJ2-5; cdr3_nt: TGTGCCAGCAGTTTCCAAGGACAGGGACAAGAGACCCAGTACTTC; cdr3_aa: CASSFQGQGQETQYF
v_call: TRBV24-1; d_call: TRBD2; clone_size: many; j_call: TRBJ2-5; cdr3_nt: TGTGCCACCAGTGATCCCGGGACTAGCGGGAAAGAGACCCAGTACTTC; cdr3_aa: CATSDPGTSGKETQYF
v_call: TRBV7-6; d_call: .; clone_size: .; j_call: TRBJ1-6; cdr3_nt: TGTGCCAGCAGCGAAAAGATAGATTATAATTCACCCCTCCACTTT; cdr3_aa: CASSEKIDYNSPLHF
v_call: TRBV29-1; d_call: TRBD1; clone_size: many; j_call: TRBJ1-2; cdr3_nt: TGCAGCGTTACCTGGACAGGGGGTAGCTATGGCTACACCTTC; cdr3_aa: CSVTWTGGSYGYTF
v_call: TRBV28; d_call: TRBD1; clone_size: .; j_call: TRBJ1-3; cdr3_nt: TGTGCCAGCAGGACAGGGTCAGCTGGAAACACCATATATTTT; cdr3_aa: CASRTGSAGNTIYF
v_call: TRBV28; d_call: .; clone_size: few; j_call: TRBJ1-2; cdr3_nt: TGTGCCAGCAGTTTATTCGGCGGGCCTTATGGCTACACCTTC; cdr3_aa: CASSLFGGPYGYTF
v_call: TRBV15; d_call: .; clone_size: many; j_call: TRBJ2-5; cdr3_nt: TGTGCCACGAATAACCCAGAAGAGACCCAGTACTTC; cdr3_aa: CATNNPEETQYF
v_call: TRBV11-2; d_call: .; clone_size: once; j_call: TRBJ1-1; cdr3_nt: TGTGCCAGCAGCTTAGATAGTACTGAAGCTTTCTTT; cdr3_aa: CASSLDSTEAFF
v_call: TRBV5-1; d_call: TRBD2; clone_size: many; j_call: TRBJ2-1; cdr3_nt: TGCGCCAGCGGCCCGGCTAGCGGGGTCGGTGAGCAGTTCTTC; cdr3_aa: CASGPASGVGEQFF
v_call: TRBV24-1; d_call: TRBD2; clone_size: .; j_call: TRBJ2-1; cdr3_nt: TGTGCCACCAGTGACTCCGGGACTAGCTACAATGAGCAGTTCTTC; cdr3_aa: CATSDSGTSYNEQFF
v_call: TRBV20-1; d_call: .; clone_size: many; j_call: TRBJ2-7; cdr3_nt: TGCAGTGCTATCTGGCGGGTGACCTACGAGCAGTACTTC; cdr3_aa: CSAIWRVTYEQYF
v_call: TRBV5-8; d_call: .; clone_size: many; j_call: TRBJ2-2; cdr3_nt: TGTGCCAGCAGCTTGGCTAATGGGGGGGAGCTGTTTTTT; cdr3_aa: CASSLANGGELFF
v_call: TRBV10-2; d_call: .; clone_size: .; j_call: TRBJ1-4; cdr3_nt: TGCGCCAGCGCCGAGAGTGGGGCACCTAATGAAAAACTGTTTTTT; cdr3_aa: CASAESGAPNEKLFF
v_call: TRBV7-6; d_call: TRBD2; clone_size: many; j_call: TRBJ2-1; cdr3_nt: TGTGCCAGCAGCTCTTTAGCGGGAGGAGGCGATGAGCAGTTCTTC; cdr3_aa: CASSSLAGGGDEQFF
v_call: TRBV10-2; d_call: TRBD2; clone_size: many; j_call: TRBJ2-1; cdr3_nt: TGCGCCAGCGATGGAGGACTAGCGGGAGCGAATGAGCAGTTCTTC; cdr3_aa: CASDGGLAGANEQFF
v_call: TRBV5-1; d_call: .; clone_size: many; j_call: TRBJ1-2; cdr3_nt: TGCGCCAGCAGCAAAACGAGGGGTTACACTAACTATGGCTACACCTTC; cdr3_aa: CASSKTRGYTNYGYTF
v_call: TRBV7-2; d_call: .; clone_size: .; j_call: TRBJ2-2; cdr3_nt: TGTGCCAGCAGCTTAAAGACAGGGGAGCTGTTTTTT; cdr3_aa: CASSLKTGELFF
v_call: TRBV5-1; d_call: TRBD1; clone_size: many; j_call: TRBJ2-2; cdr3_nt: TGCGCCAGCAGCTTGCGGGGACAGGGTGCTTCCACCGGGGAGCTGTTTTTT; cdr3_aa: CASSLRGQGASTGELFF
v_call: TRBV7-1; d_call: .; clone_size: .; j_call: TRBJ2-3; cdr3_nt: TGTGCCAGCAGCTCGCGACTGAGCGGGCCCGCAGATACGCAGTATTTT; cdr3_aa: CASSSRLSGPADTQYF
v_call: TRBV20-1; d_call: .; clone_size: many; j_call: TRBJ2-5; cdr3_nt: TGCAGTGCTAGACGGCAGGGGGAGACCCAGTACTTC; cdr3_aa: CSARRQGETQYF
v_call: TRBV6-6; d_call: TRBD1; clone_size: many; j_call: TRBJ1-6; cdr3_nt: TGTGCCAGCCTTCAGGGATTTTTACCGGGACAGGGAAATTCACCCCTCCACTTT; cdr3_aa: CASLQGFLPGQGNSPLHF
v_call: TRBV6-5; d_call: .; clone_size: few; j_call: TRBJ2-2; cdr3_nt: TGTGCCAGCAGACTACAGGGTATTGGGGCGAACACCGGGGAGCTGTTTTTT; cdr3_aa: CASRLQGIGANTGELFF
v_call: TRBV4-2; d_call: .; clone_size: many; j_call: TRBJ2-1; cdr3_nt: TGTGCCAGCAGCCCCCAGAGCCAGGGGGAGGGGCGCAATGAGCAGTTCTTC; cdr3_aa: CASSPQSQGEGRNEQFF
v_call: TRBV6-2/TRBV6-3; d_call: TRBD2; clone_size: .; j_call: TRBJ2-3; cdr3_nt: TGTGCCAGCAGTCCAAGGGGGGGACTAGCGGGGCATACGCAGTATTTT; cdr3_aa: CASSPRGGLAGHTQYF
v_call: TRBV6-5; d_call: TRBD2; clone_size: .; j_call: TRBJ2-3; cdr3_nt: TGTGCCTGCAGTTACACTAGCGGGAGAGGGGGAAATACGCAGTATTTT; cdr3_aa: CACSYTSGRGGNTQYF
v_call: TRBV29-1; d_call: .; clone_size: many; j_call: TRBJ2-5; cdr3_nt: TGCAGCGTTGTGACAGAAGAGACCCAGTACTTC; cdr3_aa: CSVVTEETQYF
v_call: TRBV24-1; d_call: TRBD1; clone_size: .; j_call: TRBJ1-5; cdr3_nt: TGTGCCACCAGTGATTTGCGGGGACAGGGTAGCAACCAGCCCCAGCATTTT; cdr3_aa: CATSDLRGQGSNQPQHF
v_call: TRBV11-3; d_call: TRBD1; clone_size: many; j_call: TRBJ2-2; cdr3_nt: TGTGCCAGCAGCTTAGGCCAGGGGGCCGGGGAGCTGTTTTTT; cdr3_aa: CASSLGQGAGELFF
v_call: TRBV20-1; d_call: TRBD2; clone_size: many; j_call: TRBJ2-5; cdr3_nt: TGCAGTGCACCCAGAGGGCTAGCGGGAGGGCCAGAGACCCAGTACTTC; cdr3_aa: CSAPRGLAGGPETQYF
v_call: TRBV6-5; d_call: .; clone_size: many; j_call: TRBJ2-2; cdr3_nt: TGTGCCAGCAGACAGGGGAACACCGGGGAGCTGTTTTTT; cdr3_aa: CASRQGNTGELFF
v_call: TRBV18; d_call: .; clone_size: few; j_call: TRBJ1-6; cdr3_nt: TGTGCCAGCTCAGAAGACCAGATTCGGGATAATTCACCCCTCCACTTT; cdr3_aa: CASSEDQIRDNSPLHF
v_call: TRBV18; d_call: TRBD1; clone_size: few; j_call: TRBJ2-7; cdr3_nt: TGTGCCAGCTCACCATCCCGGACAGGGGACTACGAGCAGTACTTC; cdr3_aa: CASSPSRTGDYEQYF
v_call: TRBV7-6; d_call: .; clone_size: many; j_call: TRBJ2-7; cdr3_nt: TGTGCCAGCAGCTTCGCTCTCCAACAGGGACAACCCTACGAGCAGTACTTC; cdr3_aa: CASSFALQQGQPYEQYF
v_call: TRBV11-2; d_call: TRBD2; clone_size: many; j_call: TRBJ2-5; cdr3_nt: TGTGCCAGCAGCTCGGGACTAGGAGATCCGGTGGGAAAGACCCAGTACTTC; cdr3_aa: CASSSGLGDPVGKTQYF
v_call: TRBV6-6; d_call: .; clone_size: .; j_call: TRBJ2-7; cdr3_nt: TGTGCCAGCAGTCACGGGGCAACCTACGAGCAGTACTTC; cdr3_aa: CASSHGATYEQYF
v_call: TRBV10-3; d_call: TRBD1; clone_size: .; j_call: TRBJ1-5; cdr3_nt: TGTGCCATCAGTGAGGGGGACAGGGTCAATCAGCCCCAGCATTTT; cdr3_aa: CAISEGDRVNQPQHF
v_call: TRBV6-2/TRBV6-3; d_call: TRBD1; clone_size: .; j_call: TRBJ1-2; cdr3_nt: TGTGCCAGCAGTTGGGCCGGGGCCGAGGGGGCTGGCGGCTACACCTTC; cdr3_aa: CASSWAGAEGAGGYTF
v_call: TRBV6-4; d_call: .; clone_size: many; j_call: TRBJ2-5; cdr3_nt: TGTGCCAGCAGTAGACTAGTCCAAGAGACCCAGTACTTC; cdr3_aa: CASSRLVQETQYF
v_call: TRBV6-5; d_call: .; clone_size: many; j_call: TRBJ2-3; cdr3_nt: TGTGCCAGTACTTCCACAGATACGCAGTATTTT; cdr3_aa: CASTSTDTQYF
v_call: TRBV10-2; d_call: .; clone_size: many; j_call: TRBJ2-3; cdr3_nt: TGCGCCAGCAGTGAATCCTTCCCAGATACGCAGTATTTT; cdr3_aa: CASSESFPDTQYF
v_call: TRBV12-3/TRBV12-4; d_call: .; clone_size: .; j_call: TRBJ1-2; cdr3_nt: TGTGCCAGCAGCAGGACGGTGGAGACCTTC; cdr3_aa: CASSRTVETF
v_call: TRBV11-2; d_call: TRBD2; clone_size: many; j_call: TRBJ2-7; cdr3_nt: TGTGCCAGCAGCTTACTAGCGGGAGGCGACGAGCAGTACTTC; cdr3_aa: CASSLLAGGDEQYF
v_call: TRBV10-3; d_call: .; clone_size: .; j_call: TRBJ2-5; cdr3_nt: TGTGCCATCAAGACTGGCAGGGGCCGTGACCAAGAGACCCAGTACTTC; cdr3_aa: CAIKTGRGRDQETQYF
v_call: TRBV6-5; d_call: .; clone_size: .; j_call: TRBJ1-1; cdr3_nt: TGTGCCAGCAGGGACCACGGAGGGAGGGACACTGAAGCTTTCTTT; cdr3_aa: CASRDHGGRDTEAFF
v_call: TRBV5-1; d_call: TRBD2; clone_size: many; j_call: TRBJ2-3; cdr3_nt: TGCGCCAGCAGCTTGTTGGGACTAGCGGGCGGAGATACGCAGTATTTT; cdr3_aa: CASSLLGLAGGDTQYF
v_call: TRBV30; d_call: .; clone_size: many; j_call: TRBJ2-1; cdr3_nt: TGTGCCTTAAGTCCCTCCTACAATGAGCAGTTCTTC; cdr3_aa: CALSPSYNEQFF
v_call: TRBV7-2; d_call: TRBD2; clone_size: many; j_call: TRBJ2-1; cdr3_nt: TGTGCCAGCAGCTTGAGGGCTAGCGGGACTTACAATGAGCAGTTCTTC; cdr3_aa: CASSLRASGTYNEQFF
v_call: TRBV6-6; d_call: .; clone_size: once; j_call: TRBJ2-5; cdr3_nt: TGTGCCAGCAGTCACTCAGACCCTATCTCTGGGTCCCAGTGCTTC; cdr3_aa: CASSHSDPISGSQCF
v_call: TRBV20-1; d_call: TRBD2; clone_size: many; j_call: TRBJ2-3; cdr3_nt: TGCAGTGCCGGGACTAGCGGTAACACAGATACGCAGTATTTT; cdr3_aa: CSAGTSGNTDTQYF
v_call: TRBV28; d_call: .; clone_size: few; j_call: TRBJ2-1; cdr3_nt: TGTGCCAGCAACCCTGGGGGAGACACAGGACAGTTCTTC; cdr3_aa: CASNPGGDTGQFF
v_call: TRBV30; d_call: TRBD1; clone_size: few; j_call: TRBJ1-2; cdr3_nt: TGTGCCTGGCTTAAACAGGGGGCTGAGGGCTACACCTTC; cdr3_aa: CAWLKQGAEGYTF
v_call: TRBV5-5; d_call: TRBD1; clone_size: .; j_call: TRBJ2-5; cdr3_nt: TGTGCCAGCAGCTTGGAGATCGGACAGGGACCCGCCGGAAAAGAGACCCAGTACTTC; cdr3_aa: CASSLEIGQGPAGKETQYF
v_call: TRBV5-1; d_call: TRBD1; clone_size: many; j_call: TRBJ2-3; cdr3_nt: TGCGCCAGCAGCACCCCAGGGGGCGCAGATACGCAGTATTTT; cdr3_aa: CASSTPGGADTQYF
v_call: TRBV7-2; d_call: TRBD1; clone_size: many; j_call: TRBJ1-3; cdr3_nt: TGTGCCAGCAGCGTGACAGGGGGAGCCTCTGGAAACACCATATATTTT; cdr3_aa: CASSVTGGASGNTIYF
v_call: TRBV19; d_call: TRBD2; clone_size: few; j_call: TRBJ2-1; cdr3_nt: TGTGCCAGTAGTATGTTAGCGGGCCGGAGCGATGAGCAGTTCTTC; cdr3_aa: CASSMLAGRSDEQFF